Below are 9 T cell receptor beta chains sequenced from a single sample in a study of blood T cell repertoires in COVID-19. Profiling relied on immunoSEQ multiplex PCR, and the TCRdb table lists in-frame clones only, not all of them. Of some 130,000 clones listed, around nine tenths are singletons. The sample taken for sequencing was peripheral blood. These receptor sequences come from a man between 65 and 79 years old with active COVID-19.

The gene calls are TRBV9 and TRBJ2-5, with 8 bases aligning to TRBD1. This CDR3 contains 16 residues. The ends lost 6 bases at V and 0 bases at J; junction bases unmatched: 10. Germline V lookup: CDR1 SGDLS, CDR2 YYNGEE. CDR3 amino acids: CASNQGYRGYQETQYF. In nucleotides, the CDR3 is TGTGCCAGCAACCAAGGATACAGGGGGTACCAAGAGACCCAGTACTTC.

This chain links TRBV29-1 with TRBJ1-1; D might be TRBD1 (5 bases). Germline loops: CDR1 SQVTM, CDR2 ANQGSEA. V lost 7 bases to trimming and J lost 6 bases, with 12 bases between them. There are 11 residues in the CDR3. The CDR3 here is CSGRRGAEAFF. CDR3 DNA sequence: TGCAGCGGTCGTCGGGGGGCTGAAGCTTTCTTT.

The CDR3 DNA reads as TGTGCCAGCAGTTACTCTCAGGGCCCCTACGAGCAGTACTTC. It encodes CASSYSQGPYEQYF. The chain uses TRBV6-2 or TRBV6-3 and TRBJ2-7, with D tentatively TRBD1 (5 bases). Germline V gene sequence: CDR1 MNHEY, CDR2 SVGEGT. The V end lost 0 bases, the J end lost 2 bases, and 8 bases lay between the germline ends. The length of the CDR3 is 14 residues.

This clone was observed a handful of times. This chain links TRBV6-2 or TRBV6-3 with TRBJ1-6, with 9 positions matching TRBD1. CDR1 MNHEY and CDR2 SVGEGT come from the germline V gene. The CDR3 totals 16 residues. The V segment lost 0 bases and the J segment 11 bases; nucleotides outside the gene matches: 8. CDR3 sequence: CASSYSRGQGQPPLHF. The CDR3 DNA is TGTGCCAGCAGTTACTCGAGGGGACAGGGACAGCCACCCCTCCACTTT.

The genes are TRBV5-1 and TRBJ2-1, with D possibly TRBD2 on 5 matching bases. The V gene lost 0 bases and the J gene lost 10 bases, with 17 bases spanning the gap. The CDR3 has 15 amino acids. Looked up from germline, CDR1 is SGHRS and CDR2 is YFSETQ. CDR3 in amino acids: CASSLDGLGEVEQFF. In DNA, the CDR3 is TGCGCCAGCAGCTTGGATGGACTCGGGGAAGTGGAGCAGTTCTTC.

This sequence joins TRBV30 and TRBJ2-7; maybe TRBD1 (6 bases). The CDR3 has 15 amino acids. Per the germline V gene, CDR1 is GTSNPN and CDR2 is SVGIG (reference sequence). V dropped 3 bases and J dropped 5 bases, with 20 bases sitting between them. The DNA of the CDR3 is TGTGCCTGGAGCCTCGAGGTGGGGGCCCGGGACGAGCAGTACTTC. This codes for CAWSLEVGARDEQYF.

The chain carries TRBV6-5 and TRBJ1-1; 7 bases match TRBD1. The trim removed 0 bases at V and 3 bases at J, leaving 7 bases unmatched. The CDR3 length is 16 residues. The germline V gene has CDR1 MNHEY and CDR2 SVGAGI. The chain's CDR3 is CASSYSRGHRDTEAFF. CDR3 DNA sequence: TGTGCCAGCAGTTACTCGAGGGGGCACCGAGACACTGAAGCTTTCTTT.

The J gene is TRBJ2-1, the V gene TRBV7-3, with 13 bases that match TRBD2. The CDR3 totals 15 residues. With 7 bases clipped from V and 8 bases from J, the junction kept 8 bases outside the gene matches. The germline V gene has CDR1 SGHTA and CDR2 FQGTGA. CDR3 in amino acids: CASKNGTSGTYEQFF. Here the CDR3 DNA reads TGTGCCAGCAAGAATGGGACTAGCGGGACTTATGAGCAGTTCTTC.

This rearrangement joins TRBV2 to TRBJ1-2; TRBD1 matches at 7 bases. This CDR3 has 14 residues. After removal of 6 bases from V and 3 bases from J, the junction contained 7 bases not matched to a gene. CDR1 is SNHLY, CDR2 FYNNEI, per germline. The CDR3 loop reads CASRKGGTDYGYTF. The CDR3 coding sequence is TGTGCCAGCAGGAAAGGGGGGACAGACTATGGCTACACCTTC.